Presented here are 9 T cell receptor beta chains from one specimen sequenced in a study of blood T cell repertoires in COVID-19. Libraries were prepared by immunoSEQ multiplex PCR; TCRdb keeps only in-frame clonotypes and omits some of them. The profile covers under 400,000 clones, with around 90% appearing a single time and 3.9% taken by the ten largest. The sample was peripheral blood. The receptors derive from a woman in her sixties with COVID-19, enrolled during active disease.

This chain links TRBV4-2 with TRBJ1-1; D possibly corresponds to TRBD1 (5 bases). Per the germline V gene, CDR1 is LGHNA and CDR2 is YNFKEQ. The CDR3 has 16 residues. V lost 2 bases, J lost 4 bases, and 17 bases lay in between. DNA for the CDR3: TGTGCCAGCAGCCAATCCCCGGCAGGGTACAGCACTGAAGCTTTCTTT. The encoded protein is CASSQSPAGYSTEAFF.

The gene calls are TRBV4-2 and TRBJ2-7; no definite D call. The CDR3 covers 15 residues. In germline, CDR1 is LGHNA, CDR2 YNFKEQ. With 0 bases removed from V and 2 bases from J, the gap between germline ends came to 11 bases. CDR3 region: CASSQDNGSPYEQYF. The CDR3 DNA reads as TGTGCCAGCAGCCAAGATAATGGCAGTCCCTACGAGCAGTACTTC.

The V call is TRBV11-2, the J call TRBJ1-1, with unresolved D. There are 14 residues in the CDR3. The ends were cut back, 2 bases at V and 5 bases at J, with 12 bases in the middle. CDR1 is SGHAT and CDR2 is FQNNGV in the germline V gene. The CDR3 region is CASSLPSRGTEAFF. The CDR3 region has the DNA TGTGCCAGCAGCTTACCATCTCGAGGGACTGAAGCTTTCTTT.

V usage is TRBV6-6 and J usage is TRBJ1-2; the match to TRBD1 covers 8 bases. Trimming took 6 bases from V and 4 from J; bases not matched to a gene: 4. The germline gives CDR1 MNHNY, CDR2 SVGAGI (reference sequence). The length of the CDR3 is 13 residues. The CDR3: CASRTGEGYGYTF. Here the CDR3 DNA reads TGTGCCAGCAGGACAGGGGAGGGCTATGGCTACACCTTC.

The V call is TRBV12-2, the J call TRBJ2-7; the D call TRBD2 from the table was never checked on the DNA. TRBV12-2 has pseudogene status. The CDR3 length is 15 residues. The CDR3 DNA is TGTGCAAGTCACCCAATACTAGCACCCCTGGGCGAGCAGTACTTC. This sequence encodes CASHPILAPLGEQYF.

This clone came up once. The chain uses TRBV10-3 and TRBJ1-1, with D hard to call. The CDR3 contains 13 residues. The V gene lost 5 bases and the J gene lost 1 base, with 8 bases spanning the gap. Germline V gives CDR1 ENHRY, CDR2 SYGVKD. DNA for the CDR3: TGTGCCATCAGTCCTGACTCGAACACTGAAGCTTTCTTT. Protein sequence: CAISPDSNTEAFF.

V is TRBV7-8 and J is TRBJ1-6, with 7 bases matching TRBD1. This CDR3 spans 15 amino acids. J gave up 9 bases and V 6 bases, and 11 bases lay outside the gene matches. In germline, CDR1 is SGHVS, CDR2 FQNEAQ. In DNA, the CDR3 is TGTGCCAGCAGGCCCGAGGTAACAGGGGCTTCACCCCTCCACTTT. As protein: CASRPEVTGASPLHF.

The chain carries TRBV9 and TRBJ2-3, with no clear D. The CDR3 sequence is 14 residues long. V dropped 2 bases and J dropped 0 bases, with 7 bases sitting between them. Germline-derived CDR1 and CDR2 are SGDLS and YYNGEE. CDR3 sequence (DNA): TGTGCCAGCAGCGTTGTAGCTAGCACAGATACGCAGTATTTT. It yields the protein CASSVVASTDTQYF.

This chain links TRBV28 with TRBJ1-6; TRBD1 agrees at 11 bases. Germline values: CDR1 MDHEN, CDR2 SYDVKM. The CDR3 contains 16 residues. J lost 9 bases, V lost 1 base, and 5 bases had no gene match. CDR3 loop: CASSLYYGTGGSPLHF. The CDR3 region has the DNA TGTGCCAGCAGTTTATACTACGGGACAGGGGGTTCACCCCTCCACTTT.